This T cell receptor (beta chain) was recorded in a study of blood T cell repertoires in COVID-19. Across the study: There were acute and convalescent COVID-19 samples, and they came from the United States, Italy and Spain. T cells, B-cell-depleted T cells, or PBMCs supplied cDNA or gDNA.

Authors' processing steps: Counts of nucleated cells, estimated from reference gene primer amplification, were obtained. Some clones are missing from TCRdb's copy, which holds only in-frame ones; the method was immunoSEQ multiplex PCR. The DNA gave D and trimming, while V, J and clone size come from that table. Among almost 80,000 clones listed, more than 80% were seen once. Trimming took off 0 bases at V and 9 bases at J, with 9 bases between the two ends. The CDR3 contains 13 residues. Germline V gene sequence: CDR1 MGHDK, CDR2 SYGVNS. This clonotype was obtained from an elderly woman with acute or convalescent COVID-19. The sequenced material came from peripheral blood. The V call is TRBV25-1, the J call TRBJ1-3; possibly TRBD1 for D (5 bases). For the CDR3, the DNA is TGTGCCAGCAGTGAATATGGGGGAGGCACCATATATTTT. Translating it yields CASSEYGGGTIYF.